One and the same sample provided the 23 T cell receptor beta chains below, sequenced in a study of T cell responses to AZD1222 COVID-19 vaccine. Clones were read by immunoSEQ multiplex PCR, and TCRdb kept only the in-frame ones, dropping some. This sample has approximately 140,000 clones, with more than 70% found just once. The material sequenced was peripheral blood, taken on day 0 of AZD1222 vaccination. Source of these receptors: an adult in good health.

This chain joins TRBV2 and TRBJ1-5, with D perhaps matching TRBD1 (5 bases). The CDR3 covers 15 residues. The V end lost 2 bases, the J end lost 6 bases, and 14 bases lay between the germline ends. Germline CDR1 SNHLY, CDR2 FYNNEI. Here the CDR3 reads CASSEFWGVVQPQHF. CDR3 bases: TGTGCCAGCAGTGAATTTTGGGGGGTGGTTCAGCCCCAGCATTTT.

The chain is built from TRBV4-2 and TRBJ1-1, with 8 positions matching TRBD1. V lost 4 bases, J lost 5 bases, and 6 bases stayed unmatched. Germline assignment: CDR1 LGHNA and CDR2 YNFKEQ. The CDR3 has 14 residues. CDR3 sequence (DNA): TGTGCCAGCAGCCCAGGGGGCGAAGGAACTGAAGCTTTCTTT. This gives the protein CASSPGGEGTEAFF.

The V and J genes are TRBV30 and TRBJ2-2; the D gene is possibly TRBD1 (6 bases). The CDR3 is 17 residues long. Trimming left V 0 bases short and J 1 base short, with 15 bases between. Germline V gene lookup returns CDR1 GTSNPN and CDR2 SVGIG (reference sequence). In DNA, the CDR3 is TGTGCCTGGAGTGTGCCCAGGGGATTGCGGAACACCGGGGAGCTGTTTTTT. Its translation: CAWSVPRGLRNTGELFF.

This clone showed up just once. The chain combines TRBV11-2 with TRBJ2-7; D is perhaps TRBD1 or TRBD2 (5 bases each). V lost 5 bases, J lost 0 bases, and 11 bases lay in between. The CDR3 has 14 residues. Germline CDR1 SGHAT, CDR2 FQNNGV. The CDR3 DNA reads as TGTGCCAGCAGCATAGGGACCTACTCCTACGAGCAGTACTTC. This encodes CASSIGTYSYEQYF. The full variable domain, rest sourced from reference TRBV11-2 and TRBJ2-7, is EAGVAQSPRYKIIEKRQSVAFWCNPISGHATLYWYQQILGQGPKLLIQFQNNGVVDDSQLPKDRFSAERLKGVDSTLKIQPAKLEDSAVYLCASSIGTYSYEQYFGPGTRLTVT.

V and J are TRBV28 and TRBJ1-6; D is undetermined. V lost 6 bases, J lost 8 bases, and 14 bases lay in between. Germline values: CDR1 MDHEN, CDR2 SYDVKM. The CDR3 loop spans 14 amino acids. Written as DNA, the CDR3 is TGTGCCAGCAGCGAGCACGGGAGGTATTCACCCCTCCACTTT. It codes for CASSEHGRYSPLHF.

The chain recombines TRBV12-3 or TRBV12-4 with TRBJ1-1; D gene unclear. The CDR3 consists of 12 residues. Trimming cost V 3 bases and J 6 bases, with 8 bases left between them. In DNA form, the CDR3 reads TGTGCCAGCAGTTTGTGGACCGCTGAAGCTTTCTTT. It is translated as CASSLWTAEAFF.

The V gene is TRBV7-9, the J gene TRBJ1-1; the D is unclear. V was trimmed by 6 bases and J by 0 bases, leaving 14 bases between them. The CDR3 loop spans 15 amino acids. The germline CDR1 and CDR2 sequences are SEHNR and FQNEAQ (reference sequence). CDR3 coding DNA: TGTGCCAGCAGGTTGTCGGGTCAGATGAACACTGAAGCTTTCTTT. It encodes CASRLSGQMNTEAFF. The whole variable domain, remainder taken from reference TRBV7-9 and TRBJ1-1, is DTGVSQNPRHKITKRGQNVTFRCDPISEHNRLYWYRQTLGQGPEFLTYFQNEAQLEKSRLLSDRFSAERPKGSFSTLEIQRTEQGDSAMYLCASRLSGQMNTEAFFGQGTRLTVV.

This clone was picked up one time. The V and J genes are TRBV6-5 and TRBJ1-5; maybe TRBD1 (5 bases). V gave up 2 bases and J gave up 6 bases, with 14 bases separating them. The CDR3 covers 15 residues. Germline V gene sequence: CDR1 MNHEY, CDR2 SVGAGI. Here the CDR3 reads CASSYGGGGGQPQHF. DNA of the CDR3: TGTGCCAGCAGTTACGGTGGGGGGGGTGGTCAGCCCCAGCATTTT.

The genes are TRBV7-3 and TRBJ2-3; tentatively, D is TRBD1 (6 bases). This CDR3 is 13 amino acids long. In germline, CDR1 is SGHTA, CDR2 FQGTGA. V was clipped by 4 bases and J by 5 bases, with 10 bases between them. The CDR3 region is CASSSTGRDTQYF. CDR3 DNA sequence: TGTGCCAGCAGCTCTACAGGGAGAGATACGCAGTATTTT.

The chain recombines TRBV7-9 with TRBJ1-1; D possibly corresponds to TRBD1 (5 bases). Trimming removed 4 bases at V and 7 bases at J, with 10 bases between. The CDR3 covers 12 residues. The V gene's germline CDR1 is SEHNR and CDR2 FQNEAQ (reference sequence). Written as DNA, the CDR3 is TGTGCCAGCAGCTGGGGGGTGGGTGAAGCTTTCTTT. This encodes CASSWGVGEAFF.

The chain combines TRBV28 with TRBJ1-4; D not certain. Germline V gives CDR1 MDHEN, CDR2 SYDVKM. The CDR3 runs 15 residues. V was trimmed by 3 bases and J by 3 bases, leaving 11 bases between them. CDR3: CASSFPGGSNEKLFF. The CDR3, as DNA: TGTGCCAGCAGTTTCCCCGGAGGCTCTAATGAAAAACTGTTTTTT.

This rearrangement joins TRBV29-1 to TRBJ2-1, with a possible D match to TRBD2 (5 bases). V lost 7 bases to trimming and J lost 5 bases, with 15 bases between them. Germline CDR1 is SQVTM and CDR2 is ANQGSEA. This CDR3 is 13 amino acids long. CDR3 sequence: CSGSGLPHNEQFF. CDR3 bases: TGCAGCGGGAGCGGCCTACCCCACAATGAGCAGTTCTTC.

The sample holds one count of this clone. The V and J genes are TRBV28 and TRBJ1-2; 7 bases line up with TRBD1. From germline, CDR1 is MDHEN and CDR2 SYDVKM. The CDR3 extends over 14 amino acids. The V gene end was trimmed by 4 bases and the J gene end by 3 bases; junction bases not matched to a gene: 5. For the CDR3, the DNA is TGTGCCAGCAGTTCAGGGGGGCTGGACTATGGCTACACCTTC. Translated, it gives CASSSGGLDYGYTF.

V usage is TRBV4-1 and J usage is TRBJ2-5, with a weak D call TRBD2 (7 bases). The length of the CDR3 is 19 residues. Trimming removed 4 bases from V and 1 base from J, with 25 bases in between. Germline V gives CDR1 MGHRA, CDR2 YSYEKL. The CDR3 DNA sequence: TGCGCCAGCAGCCCCCAGGCAGGGTACGGGGGGCCCTCCCAAGAGACCCAGTACTTC. This codes for CASSPQAGYGGPSQETQYF.

This chain uses TRBV7-2 with TRBJ1-4; possibly TRBD1 for D (6 bases). This CDR3 has 16 amino acids. Germline CDR1 reads SGHTA; CDR2 reads FQGNSA. Trimming stripped 3 bases from V and 3 bases from J, with 14 bases between. The CDR3 protein is CASSFEGDRPNEKLFF. CDR3 nucleotide sequence: TGTGCCAGCAGCTTTGAGGGGGATAGACCTAATGAAAAACTGTTTTTT.

The chain couples TRBV7-2 to TRBJ1-2; no reliable D call. The germline V gene has CDR1 SGHTA and CDR2 FQGNSA. Trimming took 1 base from V and 2 from J, leaving 20 bases between them. The CDR3 runs 18 residues. DNA of the CDR3: TGTGCCAGCAGCTTAGTTGGCCTGGGGAGTCGGGGAAACTATGGCTACACCTTC. This gives the protein CASSLVGLGSRGNYGYTF. The complete variable domain, with remaining parts taken from reference TRBV7-2 and TRBJ1-2, reads GAGVSQSPSNKVTEKGKDVELRCDPISGHTALYWYRQSLGQGLEFLIYFQGNSAPDKSGLPSDRFSAERTGGSVSTLTIQRTQQEDSAVYLCASSLVGLGSRGNYGYTFGSGTRLTVV.

This clone has only one observation. V gene TRBV5-1 combines with J gene TRBJ1-2; 7 nucleotides agree with TRBD1. Trimming at V came to 3 bases and at J to 5 bases, leaving 7 bases not matched to a gene. The CDR3 contains 14 residues. Germline V gene data show CDR1 as SGHRS and CDR2 as YFSETQ. CDR3 DNA sequence: TGCGCCAGCAGCTCCTCGACAGGGCTGTATGGCTACACCTTC. Encoded protein: CASSSSTGLYGYTF.

The chain is built from TRBV5-4 and TRBJ2-1, with TRBD2 as a possible D gene (5 bases). This CDR3 has 17 amino acids. Germline V gene sequence: CDR1 SGHNT, CDR2 YYREEE (reference sequence). Between the trimmed V and J ends, which lost 0 bases and 2 bases, there was a span of 15 bases. CDR3 in DNA: TGTGCCAGCAGCTTGGTAGGAGGTCAGGTACCCTACAATGAGCAGTTCTTC. The encoded protein is CASSLVGGQVPYNEQFF.

This sequence joins TRBV2 and TRBJ2-3; D gene ambiguous. V was pared by 6 bases and J by 4 bases, with 11 bases between. This CDR3 has 13 amino acids. Germline CDR1 reads SNHLY; CDR2 reads FYNNEI. CDR3: CASSASDSDTQYF. The CDR3 nucleotides are TGTGCCAGCAGCGCATCAGACTCAGATACGCAGTATTTT.

V usage is TRBV27 and J usage is TRBJ1-1, with TRBD1 identical over 8 bases. V was pared by 0 bases and J by 3 bases, with 6 bases of the junction left unmatched. Germline CDR1 MNHEY, CDR2 SMNVEV (reference sequence). The CDR3 loop spans 16 amino acids. CDR3 sequence: CASSLSQGAAYTEAFF. The CDR3 coding sequence is TGTGCCAGCAGTTTATCGCAGGGGGCGGCGTACACTGAAGCTTTCTTT.

V usage is TRBV12-5 and J usage is TRBJ1-5; D is ambiguous. The V end lost 0 bases, the J end lost 0 bases, and 18 bases lay between the germline ends. The germline V gene has CDR1 LGHNT and CDR2 FRNRAP. This CDR3 comprises 19 residues. CDR3 sequence reads: CASGLVIPLADYSNQPQHF. The CDR3 nucleotides are TGTGCTAGTGGTTTGGTAATCCCCCTGGCAGACTATAGCAATCAGCCCCAGCATTTT.

In DNA form, the CDR3 reads TGTGCCAGCAGCCTTCACATGGACACCATATATTTT. Its protein is CASSLHMDTIYF. The chain couples TRBV7-8 to TRBJ1-3, with unresolved D. The CDR3 has 12 amino acids. The germline CDR1 and CDR2 sequences are SGHVS and FQNEAQ. Trimming removed 5 bases at V and 8 bases at J, with 10 bases between. The variable domain in full, with the rest retrieved from reference TRBV7-8 and TRBJ1-3, is GAGVSQSPRYKVAKRGQDVALRCDPISGHVSLFWYQQALGQGPEFLTYFQNEAQLDKSGLPSDRFFAERPEGSVSTLKIQRTQQEDSAVYLCASSLHMDTIYFGEGSWLTVV.

The chain has TRBV4-3 and TRBJ1-5; unclear D gene. Germline CDR1 reads LGHNA; CDR2 reads YSLEER. V dropped 0 bases and J dropped 5 bases, with 5 bases sitting between them. The length of the CDR3 is 13 residues. The CDR3 sequence: CASSQEVDQPQHF. The CDR3 nucleotides are TGCGCCAGCAGCCAAGAAGTGGATCAGCCCCAGCATTTT.